The 14 T cell receptor beta chains given below trace back to one sample, sequenced in a study of hypomethylating agent response in myelodysplastic syndrome. Clones were read by immunoSEQ multiplex PCR, and TCRdb kept only the in-frame ones, dropping some. This sample carries 5,000 or so clones, 80% to 85% of them seen once, and the ten largest clones take approximately 22%. Sequenced here: bone marrow, sampled before or after starting hypomethylating agent treatment for myelodysplastic syndrome (not recorded which). The receptors come from a human donor with myelodysplastic syndrome.

The rearrangement joins TRBV29-1 to TRBJ1-1; the D is unclear. With 4 bases removed from V and 0 bases from J, the gap between germline ends came to 6 bases. In germline, CDR1 is SQVTM, CDR2 ANQGSEA. This CDR3 comprises 12 residues. CDR3 DNA sequence: TGCAGCGTTGGCCACATGAACACTGAAGCTTTCTTT. Translating it yields CSVGHMNTEAFF.

This rearrangement joins TRBV5-1 to TRBJ2-2, with D perhaps TRBD1 (5 bases). V lost 5 bases and J 5 bases, leaving 16 bases between the germline ends. Germline V CDR1 and CDR2: SGHRS, YFSETQ. This CDR3 is built from 15 residues. In DNA, the CDR3 is TGCGCCAGCAGAGCAAGGCAGGGTAGGACCGGGGAGCTGTTTTTT. Amino acid sequence: CASRARQGRTGELFF.

V is TRBV5-8 and J is TRBJ2-1; tentatively, D is TRBD1 or TRBD2 (5 bases each). V was trimmed by 1 base and J by 2 bases, leaving 19 bases between them. Germline V CDR1 and CDR2: SGHTS, YDEGEE. This CDR3 has 18 residues. The CDR3 coding sequence is TGTGCCAGCAGCTTGTTCGGGATCGGGGCTAGAGCCTACAATGAGCAGTTCTTC. It translates to CASSLFGIGARAYNEQFF.

The rearrangement links TRBV28 to TRBJ2-2; TRBD1 matches at 8 bases. V was pared by 2 bases and J by 13 bases, with 9 bases of the junction left unmatched. Germline CDR1 MDHEN, CDR2 SYDVKM. The CDR3 is made up of 14 amino acids. The CDR3 sequence is CASSLARTGIGLFF. In nucleotides, the CDR3 is TGTGCCAGCAGTTTAGCCCGGACAGGGATAGGGCTGTTTTTT.

This clone was seen more than once but under ten times. The rearrangement joins TRBV5-1 to TRBJ1-2, with a possible D match to TRBD1 (6 bases). V was pared by 6 bases and J by 0 bases, with 12 bases between. The CDR3 is 14 amino acids. Per germline, CDR1 SGHRS and CDR2 YFSETQ. The CDR3 loop reads CASTRGTSNYGYTF. CDR3 nucleotides: TGCGCCAGCACCCGTGGGACATCTAACTATGGCTACACCTTC. Full variable domain (rest looked up from reference TRBV5-1 and TRBJ1-2): KAGVTQTPRYLIKTRGQQVTLSCSPISGHRSVSWYQQTPGQGLQFLFEYFSETQRNKGNFPGRFSGRQFSNSRSEMNVSTLELGDSALYLCASTRGTSNYGYTFGSGTRLTVV.

The rearrangement links TRBV19 to TRBJ2-3; D may be TRBD2 (5 bases). V was trimmed by 7 bases and J by 2 bases, leaving 16 bases between them. CDR1 is LNHDA and CDR2 is SQIVND in the germline V gene (reference sequence). The CDR3 sequence is 15 residues long. The CDR3 here is CASTPTNSLTDTQYF. For the CDR3, the DNA is TGTGCCAGTACCCCGACTAACTCACTCACAGATACGCAGTATTTT.

This sequence joins TRBV27 and TRBJ1-5, with D unresolved. The V end was cut by 8 bases, the J end by 11 bases, with 19 bases between. The CDR3 runs 13 residues. CDR1 is MNHEY, CDR2 SMNVEV, per germline (reference sequence). The CDR3, as DNA: TGTGCCAGCGCTCCGGAACGGGGTGCGGCCCAGCATTTT. Encoded protein: CASAPERGAAQHF.

This sequence joins TRBV5-4 and TRBJ2-3; no firm D call. The CDR3 is 13 amino acids. Looked up from germline, CDR1 is SGHNT and CDR2 is YYREEE (reference sequence). Trimming left V 2 bases short and J 4 bases short, with 8 bases between. Written as DNA, the CDR3 is TGTGCCAGCAGCTTTCAGGCGTCAGATACGCAGTATTTT. It is translated as CASSFQASDTQYF.

In this sample, this clone turned up once. The J gene is TRBJ1-2, the V gene TRBV28; 8 nucleotides line up with TRBD1. J was trimmed by 8 bases and V by 4 bases; bases with no gene match: 6. The CDR3 covers 13 residues. Germline CDR1 is MDHEN and CDR2 is SYDVKM. The CDR3 reads CASSSRTGNGYTF. The DNA of the CDR3 is TGTGCCAGCAGTTCCAGGACAGGGAACGGCTACACCTTC.

This clone was observed a few times. This chain connects TRBV7-8 to TRBJ2-7; D remains unclear. V was cut by 6 bases and J by 1 base, with 7 bases left in between. The CDR3 length is 12 residues. Germline loops: CDR1 SGHVS, CDR2 FQNEAQ. CDR3 nucleotide sequence: TGTGCCAGCAGTTTAACGTCCTACGAGCAGTACTTC. Its translation is CASSLTSYEQYF.

The chain recombines TRBV7-2 with TRBJ1-2; no reliable D call. The length of the CDR3 is 15 residues. V was pared by 0 bases and J by 4 bases, with 12 bases between. The V gene's germline CDR1 is SGHTA and CDR2 FQGNSA. The CDR3: CASSLARRSSYGYTF. CDR3 bases: TGTGCCAGCAGCTTAGCGCGCAGATCTTCCTATGGCTACACCTTC. The full variable domain, in which reference TRBV7-2 and TRBJ1-2 provide the parts outside the CDR3, is GAGVSQSPSNKVTEKGKDVELRCDPISGHTALYWYRQSLGQGLEFLIYFQGNSAPDKSGLPSDRFSAERTGGSVSTLTIQRTQQEDSAVYLCASSLARRSSYGYTFGSGTRLTVV.

This sequence joins TRBV27 and TRBJ2-1, with 10 bases aligning to TRBD2. CDR1 is MNHEY, CDR2 SMNVEV, per germline (reference sequence). With 6 bases clipped from V and 15 bases from J, the junction kept 5 bases outside the gene matches. The CDR3 totals 11 residues. CDR3 DNA sequence: TGTGCCAGCAGGTCTAGCGGGAGTCTGTTCTTC. It is translated as CASRSSGSLFF.

This clone was counted a few times. The rearrangement joins TRBV30 to TRBJ1-2; D ambiguous. The CDR3 runs 15 residues. V lost 0 bases to trimming and J lost 6 bases, with 17 bases between them. Germline CDR1 reads GTSNPN; CDR2 reads SVGIG (reference sequence). The CDR3 DNA follows: TGTGCCTGGAGTGTAATCCCCGGCCGGGTGGATGGCTACACCTTC. Protein sequence: CAWSVIPGRVDGYTF.

The chain recombines TRBV2 with TRBJ2-5, with a weak D call TRBD2 (6 bases). This CDR3 has 14 amino acids. V was clipped by 2 bases and J by 2 bases, with 9 bases between them. The V gene's germline CDR1 is SNHLY and CDR2 FYNNEI. Here the CDR3 reads CASSEPGRQETQYF. DNA of the CDR3: TGTGCCAGCAGTGAACCCGGGAGACAAGAGACCCAGTACTTC. Using reference TRBV2 and TRBJ2-5 for the parts outside the CDR3, the full variable domain is EPEVTQTPSHQVTQMGQEVILRCVPISNHLYFYWYRQILGQKVEFLVSFYNNEISEKSEIFDDQFSVERPDGSNFTLKIRSTKLEDSAMYFCASSEPGRQETQYFGPGTRLLVL.